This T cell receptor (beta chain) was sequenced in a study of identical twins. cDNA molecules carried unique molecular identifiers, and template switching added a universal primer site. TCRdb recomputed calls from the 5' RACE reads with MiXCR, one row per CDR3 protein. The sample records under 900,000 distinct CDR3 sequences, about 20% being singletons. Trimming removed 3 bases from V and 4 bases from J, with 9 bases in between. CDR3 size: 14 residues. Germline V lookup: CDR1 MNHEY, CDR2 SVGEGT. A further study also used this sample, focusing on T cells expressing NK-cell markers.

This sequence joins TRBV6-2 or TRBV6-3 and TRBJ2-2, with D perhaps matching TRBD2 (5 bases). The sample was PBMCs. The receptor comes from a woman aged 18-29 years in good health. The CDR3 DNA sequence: TGTGCCAGCAGTTATGGTCGGGGCACCGGGGAGCTGTTTTTT. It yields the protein CASSYGRGTGELFF.